The present T cell receptor beta chain was sequenced within a study of blood T cell repertoires in COVID-19. The wider study: From the United States, Italy and Spain came samples of acute and convalescent COVID-19. T cells, B-cell-depleted T cells, or PBMCs supplied cDNA or gDNA.

V was pared by 8 bases and J by 2 bases, with 8 bases of the junction left unmatched. From germline, CDR1 is SGHRS and CDR2 YFSETQ. CDR3 length equals 14 residues. In the authors' workflow: Nucleated cell counts were estimated from reference gene primer amplification. Method: immunoSEQ multiplex PCR; TCRdb's copy keeps in-frame clones and lacks some. That table supplies the V and J calls and clone size; D and trimming were determined from the DNA. The table lists 250,000 to 300,000 clones, 80% to 90% of them singletons. The chain is built from TRBV5-1 and TRBJ1-2; 8 bases agree with TRBD1. The receptor comes from a woman in her 70s with acute or convalescent COVID-19. Sequencing used peripheral blood. CDR3 amino acids: CASKQGGANYGYTF. The CDR3 nucleotides read TGCGCCAGTAAACAGGGGGGAGCCAACTATGGCTACACCTTC.